This is a list of T cell receptor beta chains from one sample in a study of CD8 T cells in ankylosing spondylitis. Each CDR3 protein gets one entry after TCRdb re-called the 5' RACE reads with MiXCR. The table includes around 480,000 distinct CDR3 sequences, about 15% detected once. Material: blood, either unsorted or a sorted T cell fraction (not recorded which). Receptors were obtained from a male donor with ankylosing spondylitis. Each CDR3 is given with its conserved first and last residue. Fields, in order: V gene, clone size, D gene, J gene, CDR3 DNA, CDR3 protein. D genes are given only for firm matches. Clone size is stated in some rows and not others, as once, few, many or a class when expanded.

V gene: TRBV6-5
clone size: NA
D gene: NA
J gene: TRBJ1-2
CDR3 DNA: TGTGCCAGCAGTTACACCACAGGGGGCTACACCTTC
CDR3 protein: CASSYTTGGYTF

V gene: TRBV29-1
clone size: NA
D gene: NA
J gene: TRBJ2-7
CDR3 DNA: TGCAGCGTCGGGGGTGGGGGGAGCTACGAGCAGTACTTC
CDR3 protein: CSVGGGGSYEQYF

V gene: TRBV20-1
clone size: NA
D gene: NA
J gene: TRBJ2-7
CDR3 DNA: TGCAGTGCGACTGACAGCCCCTCCTACGAGCAGTACTTC
CDR3 protein: CSATDSPSYEQYF

V gene: TRBV7-9
clone size: few
D gene: NA
J gene: TRBJ2-7
CDR3 DNA: TGTGCCAGCAGCAATTCCGGTGCCTACGAGCAGTACTTC
CDR3 protein: CASSNSGAYEQYF

V gene: TRBV2
clone size: NA
D gene: NA
J gene: TRBJ2-3
CDR3 DNA: TGTGCCAGCAGCACTCGGCGTACAGATACGCAGTATTTT
CDR3 protein: CASSTRRTDTQYF

V gene: TRBV7-9
clone size: NA
D gene: TRBD1
J gene: TRBJ2-3
CDR3 DNA: TGTGCCAGCAGCTTAGCCTGGGACAGTAGCACAGATACGCAGTATTTT
CDR3 protein: CASSLAWDSSTDTQYF

V gene: TRBV7-2
clone size: NA
D gene: TRBD1
J gene: TRBJ2-2
CDR3 DNA: TGTGCCAGCAGCCCGGACGGGACAGGCGGGCTGTTTTTT
CDR3 protein: CASSPDGTGGLFF

V gene: TRBV24-1
clone size: few
D gene: NA
J gene: TRBJ2-1
CDR3 DNA: TGTGCCACCAGTGATAGGGCGGGAAGAGACACCTACAATGAGCAGTTCTTC
CDR3 protein: CATSDRAGRDTYNEQFF

V gene: TRBV19
clone size: NA
D gene: NA
J gene: TRBJ2-2
CDR3 DNA: TGTGCCAGTAGTATCGGAAGGGCCGGGGAGCTGTTTTTT
CDR3 protein: CASSIGRAGELFF

V gene: TRBV6-5
clone size: NA
D gene: TRBD1
J gene: TRBJ1-2
CDR3 DNA: TGTGCCAGCAGTTACGAGGGGGCAGGCTATGGCTACACCTTC
CDR3 protein: CASSYEGAGYGYTF

V gene: TRBV7-9
clone size: NA
D gene: NA
J gene: TRBJ2-1
CDR3 DNA: TGTGCCAGCAGCTCCCGAAGCGGTAAGACCTACAATGAGCAGTTCTTC
CDR3 protein: CASSSRSGKTYNEQFF

V gene: TRBV2
clone size: few
D gene: TRBD1
J gene: TRBJ2-7
CDR3 DNA: TGTGCCAGCAGTGCCGAGAACAGGGGTCTTTCCTACGAGCAGTACTTC
CDR3 protein: CASSAENRGLSYEQYF

V gene: TRBV5-1
clone size: few
D gene: NA
J gene: TRBJ1-6
CDR3 DNA: TGCGCCAGCAGCTTGGAAGTTCTGGGCGGTGATTCACCCCTCCACTTT
CDR3 protein: CASSLEVLGGDSPLHF

V gene: TRBV4-3
clone size: NA
D gene: NA
J gene: TRBJ2-2
CDR3 DNA: TGCGCCAGCAGCCAAGGGGGTGCGAACACCGGGGAGCTGTTTTTT
CDR3 protein: CASSQGGANTGELFF

V gene: TRBV19
clone size: NA
D gene: NA
J gene: TRBJ1-2
CDR3 DNA: TGTGCCAGTAGTATTTCGGGGGAGGATGGCTACACCTTC
CDR3 protein: CASSISGEDGYTF

V gene: TRBV20-1
clone size: many
D gene: TRBD1
J gene: TRBJ1-2
CDR3 DNA: TGCAGTGCAAAAGACAGGGGAACGAGCTACACCTTC
CDR3 protein: CSAKDRGTSYTF

V gene: TRBV19
clone size: NA
D gene: NA
J gene: TRBJ1-5
CDR3 DNA: TGTGCCAGTATTACGCGTGCGGGGGCCGATCAGCCCCAGCATTTT
CDR3 protein: CASITRAGADQPQHF

V gene: TRBV7-9
clone size: few
D gene: TRBD2
J gene: TRBJ2-3
CDR3 DNA: TGTGCCAGCAGCCCCCTAGCGGGAGGTACCACAGATACGCAGTATTTT
CDR3 protein: CASSPLAGGTTDTQYF

V gene: TRBV20-1
clone size: NA
D gene: NA
J gene: TRBJ1-1
CDR3 DNA: TGCAGTGCTAGAGGTGGAACCTACACTGAAGCTTTCTTT
CDR3 protein: CSARGGTYTEAFF

V gene: TRBV20-1
clone size: NA
D gene: NA
J gene: TRBJ2-7
CDR3 DNA: TGCAGTGGGCACAGGGCAAGGTCTAACGAGCAGTACTTC
CDR3 protein: CSGHRARSNEQYF

V gene: TRBV20-1
clone size: NA
D gene: NA
J gene: TRBJ2-4
CDR3 DNA: TGCAGTGCTAGAGATGTAGGGAGGGCCAAAAACATTCAGTACTTC
CDR3 protein: CSARDVGRAKNIQYF

V gene: TRBV12-3/TRBV12-4
clone size: few
D gene: TRBD1
J gene: TRBJ1-5
CDR3 DNA: TGTGCCAGCAGTATGGGACAGCTGGATCAGCCCCAGCATTTT
CDR3 protein: CASSMGQLDQPQHF

V gene: TRBV20-1
clone size: few
D gene: NA
J gene: TRBJ1-1
CDR3 DNA: TGCAGTGCTAGAGTACCCGTTGGCACTGAAGCTTTCTTT
CDR3 protein: CSARVPVGTEAFF

V gene: TRBV11-2
clone size: many
D gene: TRBD1
J gene: TRBJ2-7
CDR3 DNA: TGTGCCAGCAGCTACCGGACAGGACACTACGAGCAGTACTTC
CDR3 protein: CASSYRTGHYEQYF